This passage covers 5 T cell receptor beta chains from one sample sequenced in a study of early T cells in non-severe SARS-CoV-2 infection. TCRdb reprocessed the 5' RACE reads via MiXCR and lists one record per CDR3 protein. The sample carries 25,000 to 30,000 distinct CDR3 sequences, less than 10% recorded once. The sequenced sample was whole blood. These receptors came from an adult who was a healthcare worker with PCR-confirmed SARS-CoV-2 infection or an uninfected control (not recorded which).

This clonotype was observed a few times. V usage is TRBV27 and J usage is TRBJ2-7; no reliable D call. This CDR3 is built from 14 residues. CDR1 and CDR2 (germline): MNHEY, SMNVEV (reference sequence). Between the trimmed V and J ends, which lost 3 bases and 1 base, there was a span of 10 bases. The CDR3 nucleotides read TGTGCCAGCAGTTTCGACCTTTGGTCCTACGAGCAGTACTTC. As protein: CASSFDLWSYEQYF.

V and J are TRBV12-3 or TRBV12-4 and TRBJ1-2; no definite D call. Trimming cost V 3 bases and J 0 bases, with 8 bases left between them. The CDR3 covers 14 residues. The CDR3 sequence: CASSFDGSNYGYTF. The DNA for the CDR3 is TGTGCCAGCAGTTTCGACGGATCTAACTATGGCTACACCTTC.

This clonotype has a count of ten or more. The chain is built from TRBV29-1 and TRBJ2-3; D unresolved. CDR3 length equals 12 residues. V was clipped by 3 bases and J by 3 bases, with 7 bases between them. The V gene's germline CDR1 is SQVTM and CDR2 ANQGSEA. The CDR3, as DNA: TGCAGCGTTGATGTGGGGACAGATACGCAGTATTTT. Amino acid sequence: CSVDVGTDTQYF.

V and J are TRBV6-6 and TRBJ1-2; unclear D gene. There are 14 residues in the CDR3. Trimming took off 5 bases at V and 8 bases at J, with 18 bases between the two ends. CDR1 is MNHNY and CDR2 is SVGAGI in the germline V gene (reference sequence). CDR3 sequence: CASSPWTGSNGYTF. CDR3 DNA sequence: TGTGCCAGCAGTCCCTGGACCGGATCCAACGGCTACACCTTC.

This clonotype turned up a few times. CDR3 coding DNA: TGTGCCAGCAGCCCTCCGGCGGGGGGGCATACCGGGGAGCTGTTTTTT. Amino acid sequence: CASSPPAGGHTGELFF. This rearrangement joins TRBV9 to TRBJ2-2; 9 bases are shared with TRBD2. The trim removed 4 bases at V and 5 bases at J, leaving 9 bases unmatched. This CDR3 is built from 16 residues. Germline V gene sequence: CDR1 SGDLS, CDR2 YYNGEE.